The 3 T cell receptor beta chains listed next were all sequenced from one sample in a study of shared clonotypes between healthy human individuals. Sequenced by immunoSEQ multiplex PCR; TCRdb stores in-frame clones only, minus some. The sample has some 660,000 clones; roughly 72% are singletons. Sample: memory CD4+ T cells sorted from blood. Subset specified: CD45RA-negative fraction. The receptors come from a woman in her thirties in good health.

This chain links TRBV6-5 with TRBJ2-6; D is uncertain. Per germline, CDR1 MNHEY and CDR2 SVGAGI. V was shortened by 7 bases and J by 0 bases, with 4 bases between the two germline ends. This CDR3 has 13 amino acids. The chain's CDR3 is CASTPSGANVLTF. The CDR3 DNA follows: TGTGCCAGCACTCCCTCTGGGGCCAACGTCCTGACTTTC.

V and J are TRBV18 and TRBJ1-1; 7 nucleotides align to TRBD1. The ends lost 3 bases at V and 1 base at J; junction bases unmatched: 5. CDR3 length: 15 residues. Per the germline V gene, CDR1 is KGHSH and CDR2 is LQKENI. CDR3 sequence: CASSPDRAGNTEAFF. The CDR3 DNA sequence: TGTGCCAGCTCACCCGACAGGGCTGGGAACACTGAAGCTTTCTTT.

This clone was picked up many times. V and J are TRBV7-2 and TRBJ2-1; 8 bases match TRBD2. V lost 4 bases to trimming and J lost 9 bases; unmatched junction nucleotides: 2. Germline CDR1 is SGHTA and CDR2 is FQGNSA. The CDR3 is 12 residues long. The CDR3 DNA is TGTGCCAGCAGCTCGGCGGGAGGTGAGCAGTTCTTC. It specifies CASSSAGGEQFF.